The T cell receptor beta chain described here comes from a study of blood T cells in healthy people across ages. Sample-barcoded 5' priming and a J-beta primer mix drove a second PCR of roughly 7 to 11 cycles. TCRdb called the 5' RACE reads again in MiXCR, with one record for every CDR3 protein. The table lists more than 800,000 distinct CDR3 sequences, around 45% of them singletons. Trimming took 1 base from V and 5 from J, leaving 9 bases between them. Per the germline V gene, CDR1 is DFQATT and CDR2 is SNEGSKA (reference sequence). CDR3 length: 12 amino acids. The receptor was isolated from a woman in her sixties or seventies in good health. The specimen was blood. The chain has TRBV20-1 and TRBJ2-7, with D maybe TRBD2 (6 bases). The DNA for the CDR3 is TGCAGTGCTAGAGTTTGGGGGGACGAGCAGTACTTC. Its translation: CSARVWGDEQYF.